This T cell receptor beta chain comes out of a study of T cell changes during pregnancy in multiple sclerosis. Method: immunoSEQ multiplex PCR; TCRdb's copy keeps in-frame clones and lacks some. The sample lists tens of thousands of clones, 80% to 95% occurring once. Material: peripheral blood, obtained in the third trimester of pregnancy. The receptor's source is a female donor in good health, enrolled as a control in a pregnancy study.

In DNA, the CDR3 is TGTGCCAGCAGTGGGGCGACAGGAGGACGGGAGCAGTTCTTC. This codes for CASSGATGGREQFF. The rearrangement links TRBV27 to TRBJ2-1, with D possibly being TRBD1 (6 bases). The germline V and J ends were trimmed by 5 bases and 10 bases, with 18 bases remaining between them. CDR1 MNHEY and CDR2 SMNVEV come from the germline V gene (reference sequence). The CDR3 consists of 14 residues.